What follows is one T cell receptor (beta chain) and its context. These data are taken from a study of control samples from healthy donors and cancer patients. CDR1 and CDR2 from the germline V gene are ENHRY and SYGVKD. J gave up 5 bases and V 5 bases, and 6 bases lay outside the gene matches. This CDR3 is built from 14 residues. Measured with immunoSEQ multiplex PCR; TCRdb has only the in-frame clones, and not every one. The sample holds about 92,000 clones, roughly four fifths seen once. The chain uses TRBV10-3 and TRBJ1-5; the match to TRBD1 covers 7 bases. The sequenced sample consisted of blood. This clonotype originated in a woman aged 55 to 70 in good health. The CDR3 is CAISQGGKYQPQHF. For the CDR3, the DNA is TGTGCCATCAGTCAGGGGGGGAAATATCAGCCCCAGCATTTT.